A single sample is the source of the 20 T cell receptor beta chains below, sequenced in a study of T cell responses to AZD1222 COVID-19 vaccine. Data came from immunoSEQ multiplex PCR; TCRdb stores just in-frame clones and leaves some out. The sample has about 130,000 clones; approximately 94% are singletons. The sample here was peripheral blood, taken on day 0 of AZD1222 vaccination. Source of these receptors: an adult in good health.

This chain joins TRBV7-2 and TRBJ1-1; TRBD1 aligns across 8 bases. After removal of 5 bases from V and 11 bases from J, the junction contained 16 bases not matched to a gene. The CDR3 is made up of 15 amino acids. Germline V gene lookup returns CDR1 SGHTA and CDR2 FQGNSA. The CDR3 sequence is CASSPPPQGVKLAFF. The CDR3 DNA is TGTGCCAGCAGCCCTCCACCACAGGGGGTTAAGCTGGCTTTCTTT.

The chain joins TRBV10-2 to TRBJ2-2; 12 bases match TRBD2. This CDR3 comprises 15 residues. V dropped 6 bases and J dropped 3; count of bases not matched to a gene: 2. The germline V gene encodes CDR1 WSHSY and CDR2 SAAADI. The CDR3 is CASRASGRDTGELFF. CDR3 in DNA: TGCGCCAGCAGGGCTAGCGGGAGGGACACCGGGGAGCTGTTTTTT.

The chain carries TRBV5-1 and TRBJ2-7; unclear D gene. The CDR3 loop spans 14 amino acids. Trimming removed 2 bases from V and 2 bases from J, with 11 bases in between. Germline V gene sequence: CDR1 SGHRS, CDR2 YFSETQ. As DNA, the CDR3 is TGCGCCAGCAGCTTCGGTCCGCCAACCTACGAGCAGTACTTC. The encoded protein is CASSFGPPTYEQYF.

The V gene is TRBV30, the J gene TRBJ1-3, with D unresolved. The V and J ends lost 1 base and 2 bases respectively, with 12 bases between them. This CDR3 is 15 amino acids long. Germline lookup yields CDR1 GTSNPN and CDR2 SVGIG (reference sequence). For the CDR3, the DNA is TGTGCCTGGAGTGAGTTTTATGAGGCTGGAAACACCATATATTTT. Protein: CAWSEFYEAGNTIYF.

The chain employs TRBV5-5 and TRBJ1-1; D gene ambiguous. Germline CDR1 SGHKS, CDR2 YYEKEE (reference sequence). Trimming pared 1 base from V and 8 bases from J, leaving 12 bases between. This CDR3 has 13 amino acids. CDR3 protein: CASSLPPWVEAFF. DNA of the CDR3: TGTGCCAGCAGCTTGCCCCCTTGGGTCGAAGCTTTCTTT.

This clone was seen only once. This chain links TRBV30 with TRBJ1-2; D uncertain. There are 13 residues in the CDR3. V shed 0 bases and J shed 5 bases, with 10 bases lying between them. Germline V gives CDR1 GTSNPN, CDR2 SVGIG (reference sequence). The CDR3 DNA follows: TGTGCCTGGAGTGTACAGTCATCGTATGGCTACACCTTC. It is translated as CAWSVQSSYGYTF.

V and J are TRBV4-1 and TRBJ2-7; perhaps D is TRBD1 or TRBD2 (5 bases each). The CDR3 totals 16 residues. V lost 2 bases and J lost 0, with 14 bases in between. CDR1 and CDR2 from the germline V gene are MGHRA and YSYEKL. As DNA, the CDR3 is TGCGCCAGCAGCCAACCGGGACGGAGGAGCTCCTACGAGCAGTACTTC. This encodes CASSQPGRRSSYEQYF.

Note on this clone: Other DNA variants within this sample encode the same CDR3. The chain uses TRBV20-1 and TRBJ1-1; D is uncertain. The CDR3 has 11 amino acids. Trimming cost V 1 base and J 1 base, with 1 base left between them. Germline V gives CDR1 DFQATT, CDR2 SNEGSKA (reference sequence). The CDR3 DNA sequence: TGCAGTGCTAGAGCGAACACTGAAGCTTTCTTT. Translating gives CSARANTEAFF.

CDR3: CASNRDPGNTIYF. In DNA, the CDR3 is TGTGCCAGCAATCGGGATCCTGGAAACACCATATATTTT. This rearrangement joins TRBV7-9 to TRBJ1-3; D is undetermined. CDR1 SEHNR and CDR2 FQNEAQ come from the germline V gene (reference sequence). CDR3 size: 13 residues. The germline V and J ends were trimmed by 7 bases and 2 bases, with 9 bases remaining between them.

The chain has TRBV5-1 and TRBJ2-3, with 8 bases fitting TRBD1. V was clipped by 4 bases and J by 4 bases; unmatched bases: 11. CDR1 is SGHRS and CDR2 is YFSETQ in the germline V gene. CDR3 length equals 16 residues. The CDR3 sequence: CASSRGQVSGPDTQYF. In nucleotides, the CDR3 is TGCGCCAGCAGCAGGGGACAGGTTAGTGGGCCAGATACGCAGTATTTT.

The V call is TRBV2, the J call TRBJ1-4; the D is unclear. This CDR3 contains 16 residues. V dropped 4 bases and J dropped 8 bases, with 20 bases sitting between them. Germline assignment: CDR1 SNHLY and CDR2 FYNNEI. The CDR3 region is CASSGNILGSGEKLFF. The DNA for the CDR3 is TGTGCCAGCAGTGGTAATATTCTAGGTTCGGGCGAAAAACTGTTTTTT.

CDR3 sequence reads: CASSPREGGNSPLHF. The DNA for the CDR3 is TGTGCCAGCAGTCCGAGGGAAGGTGGAAATTCACCCCTCCACTTT. J is TRBJ1-6 and V is TRBV27, with no clear D. The germline CDR1 and CDR2 sequences are MNHEY and SMNVEV (reference sequence). Trimming cost V 5 bases and J 7 bases, with 15 bases left between them. This CDR3 is built from 15 residues.

Comments on this clone: The sample contains more than one DNA sequence encoding this CDR3. This sequence joins TRBV11-2 and TRBJ2-2; D gene ambiguous. The CDR3 is made up of 13 amino acids. V lost 5 bases and J lost 0, with 4 bases in between. CDR1 is SGHAT, CDR2 FQNNGV, per germline. Here the CDR3 reads CASSLTNTGELFF. CDR3 DNA: TGTGCCAGCAGCCTCACGAACACCGGGGAGCTGTTTTTT. The variable domain in full, with the rest retrieved from reference TRBV11-2 and TRBJ2-2, is EAGVAQSPRYKIIEKRQSVAFWCNPISGHATLYWYQQILGQGPKLLIQFQNNGVVDDSQLPKDRFSAERLKGVDSTLKIQPAKLEDSAVYLCASSLTNTGELFFGEGSRLTVL.

This chain joins TRBV12-3 or TRBV12-4 and TRBJ1-4; D call uncertain. V gave up 3 bases and J gave up 10 bases, with 12 bases separating them. This CDR3 contains 13 residues. CDR3 coding DNA: TGTGCCAGCAGTTTGGGAGGGCTAGCAAAACTGTTTTTT. Amino acids: CASSLGGLAKLFF.

The chain carries TRBV10-3 and TRBJ2-7, with 10 bases aligning to TRBD1. V gave up 6 bases and J gave up 6 bases; unmatched junction bases: 8. CDR1 is ENHRY, CDR2 SYGVKD, per germline. The length of the CDR3 is 14 residues. The DNA for the CDR3 is TGTGCCATCAGCCCCGGGACAGGGGTCTCCGAGCAGTACTTC. Protein product: CAISPGTGVSEQYF.

The chain links TRBV7-2 to TRBJ1-5, with no clear D. The germline gives CDR1 SGHTA, CDR2 FQGNSA. Trimming removed 1 base from V and 0 bases from J, with 7 bases in between. The CDR3 contains 15 residues. The CDR3 DNA is TGTGCCAGCAGCTTAGGTGGATCTAGCAATCAGCCCCAGCATTTT. Its protein is CASSLGGSSNQPQHF.

The chain carries TRBV7-9 and TRBJ2-7; TRBD1 aligns across 7 bases. The CDR3 is made up of 15 amino acids. CDR1 is SEHNR, CDR2 FQNEAQ, per germline (reference sequence). V shed 5 bases and J 9 bases; nucleotides not matched to a gene: 16. The CDR3 DNA reads as TGTGCCAGCAGCGACACCGGGACAGCGTATTCCGGGCAGTACTTC. This gives the protein CASSDTGTAYSGQYF.

The J gene is TRBJ2-2, the V gene TRBV6-5; D is possibly TRBD2 (6 bases). The CDR3 extends over 12 amino acids. CDR1 and CDR2 from the germline V gene are MNHEY and SVGAGI. The ends were cut back, 11 bases at V and 3 bases at J, with 10 bases in the middle. The chain's CDR3 is CAVGGDTGELFF. CDR3 DNA: TGTGCCGTGGGGGGAGACACCGGGGAGCTGTTTTTT.

This chain uses TRBV29-1 with TRBJ2-7; 8 nucleotides align to TRBD2. This CDR3 spans 13 amino acids. Per germline, CDR1 SQVTM and CDR2 ANQGSEA. Unmatched junction bases numbered 3, after V lost 3 bases and J lost 2 bases. The CDR3 DNA follows: TGCAGCGTTGAGGACGGGAGGGCCTACGAGCAGTACTTC. The encoded protein is CSVEDGRAYEQYF.

This chain links TRBV19 with TRBJ1-2; TRBD1 matches at 8 bases. This CDR3 region has 14 residues. CDR1 and CDR2 from the germline V gene are LNHDA and SQIVND (reference sequence). Unmatched junction bases numbered 2, after V lost 1 base and J lost 4 bases. Written as DNA, the CDR3 is TGTGCCAGTAGTATAGGCGGGACAGGCTATGGCTACACCTTC. Translated: CASSIGGTGYGYTF. Full variable domain (rest looked up from reference TRBV19 and TRBJ1-2): DGGITQSPKYLFRKEGQNVTLSCEQNLNHDAMYWYRQDPGQGLRLIYYSQIVNDFQKGDIAEGYSVSREKKESFPLTVTSAQKNPTAFYLCASSIGGTGYGYTFGSGTRLTVV.